This TCR beta chain was captured in a study of T cell repertoires in cytomegalovirus infection. Looked up from germline, CDR1 is MNHEY and CDR2 is SMNVEV (reference sequence). V was clipped by 6 bases and J by 1 base, with 13 bases between them. This CDR3 is built from 14 residues. TCRdb re-called the reads through MiXCR, storing one row per CDR3 protein. Of over 200,000 distinct CDR3 sequences listed, approximately 14% are singletons. Note on this clonotype: Its target is not known.

Points from the study as a whole: Clonotypes of TCR beta that were HLA-C-restricted and CMV-specific dominated the ex vivo response.

This rearrangement joins TRBV27 to TRBJ2-7; D is possibly TRBD1 or TRBD2 (5 bases each). The sequenced sample was PBMCs. The sequence was obtained from a human donor in good health (CMV status not recorded). Some clones in this sample may be carry-over from other donors' samples. The CDR3 loop reads CASSHARGSYEQYF. The DNA of the CDR3 is TGTGCCAGCAGCCATGCGAGGGGTTCCTACGAGCAGTACTTC.